This T cell receptor (beta chain) was retrieved from a study of blood T cell repertoires in COVID-19. Libraries were prepared by immunoSEQ multiplex PCR; TCRdb keeps only in-frame clonotypes and omits some of them. This sample has 170,000 or so clones, with 80% to 85% found just once. This clonotype was obtained from a woman in her 70s with COVID-19, enrolled during active disease. The sequencing input was peripheral blood.

For the CDR3, the DNA is TGCGCCAGCAGCCCTACAGGTACCGCTAATGAAAAACTGTTTTTT. It yields the protein CASSPTGTANEKLFF. V and J are TRBV5-1 and TRBJ1-4, with D possibly being TRBD1 (5 bases). CDR1 and CDR2 from the germline V gene are SGHRS and YFSETQ. V was clipped by 4 bases and J by 3 bases, with 13 bases between them. This CDR3 has 15 residues.